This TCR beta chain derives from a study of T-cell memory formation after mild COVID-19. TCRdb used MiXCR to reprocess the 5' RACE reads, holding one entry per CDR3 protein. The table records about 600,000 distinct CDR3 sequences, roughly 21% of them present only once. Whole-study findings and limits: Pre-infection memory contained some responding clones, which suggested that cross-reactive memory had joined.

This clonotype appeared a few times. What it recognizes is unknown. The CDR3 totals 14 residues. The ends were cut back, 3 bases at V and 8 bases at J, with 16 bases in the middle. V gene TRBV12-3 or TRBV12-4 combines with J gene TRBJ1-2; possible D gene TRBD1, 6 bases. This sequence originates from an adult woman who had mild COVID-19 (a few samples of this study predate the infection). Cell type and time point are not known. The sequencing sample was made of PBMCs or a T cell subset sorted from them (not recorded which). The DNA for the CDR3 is TGTGCCAGCAGTTTTGACAGGATCCCCGAGGGCTACACCTTC. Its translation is CASSFDRIPEGYTF.